This paragraph covers one T cell receptor (beta chain) sequence. Its matching antigen is unknown. This CDR3 has 15 residues. V gave up 0 bases and J gave up 1 base; unmatched junction bases: 3. Germline V gives CDR1 LGHNA, CDR2 YNFKEQ. The record originates from a study of T cells in tumors after PD-1 blockade. Study details: A subset received ongoing vismodegib 150 mg daily alongside anti-PD-1 therapy.

TCRdb's table, derived via immunoSEQ multiplex PCR, lists solely in-frame clones and lacks some. The data contain roughly 15,000 clones, 65% to 70% of them singletons. Whole-study findings and limits: After therapy, most expanded exhausted CD8+ clones were absent pre-treatment, suggesting clonal replacement.

The clonotype comes from a human donor with cutaneous squamous cell carcinoma. The sample consisted of tumor tissue, taken after anti-PD-1 treatment. The chain recombines TRBV4-2 with TRBJ2-7; 7 bases are a match to TRBD2. The CDR3 region is CASSQDLRGSYEQYF. The CDR3 DNA is TGTGCCAGCAGCCAAGATCTGCGGGGGTCCTACGAGCAGTACTTC.